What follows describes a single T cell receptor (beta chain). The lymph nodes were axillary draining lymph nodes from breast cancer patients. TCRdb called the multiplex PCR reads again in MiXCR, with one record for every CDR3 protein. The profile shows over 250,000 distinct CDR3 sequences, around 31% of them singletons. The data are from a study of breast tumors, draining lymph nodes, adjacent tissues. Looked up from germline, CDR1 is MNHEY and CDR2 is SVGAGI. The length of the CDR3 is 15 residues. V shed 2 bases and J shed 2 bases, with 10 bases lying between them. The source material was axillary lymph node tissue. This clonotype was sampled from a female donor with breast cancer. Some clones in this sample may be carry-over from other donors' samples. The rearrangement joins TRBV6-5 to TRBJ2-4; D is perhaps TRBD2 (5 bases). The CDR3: CASSYQPSSKNIQYF. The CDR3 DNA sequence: TGTGCCAGCAGTTACCAGCCTAGCTCCAAAAACATTCAGTACTTC.